Listed below are T cell receptor beta chains from one sample, sequenced in a study of T-cell memory formation after mild COVID-19. A single record per CDR3 protein comes from TCRdb applying MiXCR to the 5' RACE reads. The table lists about 620,000 distinct CDR3 sequences, over 15% of them singletons. Sequencing used PBMCs or a T cell subset sorted from them (not recorded which). The receptors here all came from an adult woman who had mild COVID-19 (a few samples of this study predate the infection). Cell type and time point are not known. CDR3s include the opening cysteine and the closing phenylalanine or tryptophan. D genes are given only for firm matches. The size field is filled for only some rows; it gives once, few, many or a size class.

NA,TRBJ2-7,NA,TRBV28,CASMVVHEQYF,TGTGCCAGCATGGTGGTTCACGAGCAGTACTTC
TRBD2,TRBJ2-3,few,TRBV9,CASSPDGGSGADTQYF,TGTGCCAGCAGCCCTGACGGGGGGTCCGGGGCAGATACGCAGTATTTT
TRBD2,TRBJ2-4,few,TRBV7-2,CASSQQLAGVAKNIQYF,TGTGCCAGCAGCCAACAGCTAGCGGGAGTAGCCAAAAACATTCAGTACTTC
NA,TRBJ1-1,NA,TRBV5-1,CASSLEPRNTEAFF,TGCGCCAGCAGCTTGGAGCCCCGGAACACTGAAGCTTTCTTT
NA,TRBJ1-2,NA,TRBV12-3/TRBV12-4,CASKVDSFSGYTF,TGTGCCAGCAAAGTGGACAGCTTTTCTGGCTACACCTTC
NA,TRBJ2-3,many,TRBV7-9,CASSLAGRTDTQYF,TGTGCCAGCAGCTTAGCGGGCCGCACAGATACGCAGTATTTT
NA,TRBJ1-1,NA,TRBV4-2,CASSQTNGFLRTEAFF,TGTGCCAGCAGCCAGACCAACGGGTTCCTAAGGACTGAAGCTTTCTTT
NA,TRBJ2-1,few,TRBV20-1,CRASGDYNEQFF,TGCAGGGCTTCAGGGGACTACAATGAGCAGTTCTTC
NA,TRBJ1-1,NA,TRBV7-9,CASSLQGLTEAFF,TGTGCCAGCAGCTTACAGGGGCTCACTGAAGCTTTCTTT
NA,TRBJ2-3,few,TRBV14,CASSRRRGSDTQYF,TGTGCCAGCAGCCGGCGTAGGGGGTCGGATACGCAGTATTTT
NA,TRBJ2-1,few,TRBV24-1,CATSIPGRGNEQFF,TGTGCCACCAGTATACCCGGCCGGGGCAATGAGCAGTTCTTC
TRBD1,TRBJ2-1,few,TRBV19,CVAGGYNEQFF,TGTGTGGCAGGGGGATACAATGAGCAGTTCTTC
NA,TRBJ1-6,NA,TRBV12-3/TRBV12-4,CASSSRQASPLHF,TGTGCCAGCAGTTCTCGACAAGCTTCACCCCTCCACTTT
TRBD1,TRBJ1-2,NA,TRBV12-3/TRBV12-4,CASSSPGRQGALPYGYTF,TGTGCCAGCAGTTCGCCGGGGAGGCAGGGGGCGCTTCCCTATGGCTACACCTTC
NA,TRBJ1-1,few,TRBV20-1,CSARAYVGEAFF,TGCAGTGCTAGGGCCTACGTAGGTGAAGCTTTCTTT
NA,TRBJ1-6,NA,TRBV5-1,CASSMDGGKPLHF,TGCGCCAGCAGCATGGACGGGGGTAAACCCCTCCACTTT
NA,TRBJ2-7,few,TRBV6-1,CASLGGPSSYEQYF,TGTGCCAGCTTGGGAGGCCCGAGCTCCTACGAGCAGTACTTC
TRBD2,TRBJ2-1,few,TRBV27,CASSLFAGLVGNEQFF,TGTGCCAGCAGTTTATTCGCGGGACTAGTGGGTAATGAGCAGTTCTTC
NA,TRBJ2-3,many,TRBV7-2,CASSLDPLGTQSTDTQYF,TGTGCCTCCTCTCTTGACCCCCTCGGGACACAAAGCACAGATACGCAGTATTTT
TRBD2,TRBJ2-3,few,TRBV7-3,CASSPRTREGQGTQYF,TGTGCCAGCAGCCCCCGTACGAGGGAGGGCCAAGGTACGCAGTATTTT
TRBD1,TRBJ1-1,NA,TRBV12-3/TRBV12-4,CASRLYGTGNTEAFF,TGTGCCAGCAGGCTTTATGGGACAGGGAACACTGAAGCTTTCTTT
NA,TRBJ2-7,few,TRBV18,CASSPLSLGQAYEQYF,TGTGCCAGCTCACCTCTCTCGTTGGGTCAGGCCTACGAGCAGTACTTC
NA,TRBJ2-7,NA,TRBV7-3,CATPWDPNVRVSPEQYF,TGTGCCACCCCCTGGGATCCAAATGTACGAGTCTCTCCCGAGCAGTACTTC
NA,TRBJ1-2,few,TRBV11-2,CASRAATGLNYGYTF,TGTGCCAGCAGGGCCGCGACAGGACTTAACTATGGCTACACCTTC
NA,TRBJ2-1,NA,TRBV20-1,CSATASGRDNEQFF,TGCAGTGCTACGGCCAGCGGTAGAGACAATGAGCAGTTCTTC
TRBD1,TRBJ2-6,NA,TRBV29-1,CSVEDWGQGGVLTF,TGCAGCGTTGAAGATTGGGGACAGGGTGGCGTCCTGACTTTC
TRBD2,TRBJ2-7,NA,TRBV10-3,CATQGLADSYEQYF,TGTGCCACCCAGGGACTAGCGGACTCCTACGAGCAGTACTTC
NA,TRBJ2-1,NA,TRBV3-1,CASSQFDGFTYNEQFF,TGTGCCAGCAGCCAATTCGACGGGTTCACCTACAATGAGCAGTTCTTC
TRBD2,TRBJ2-1,many,TRBV12-3/TRBV12-4,CASSRLGTSGSYNEQFF,TGTGCCAGCAGTCGCCTCGGGACTAGCGGGTCCTACAATGAGCAGTTCTTC
NA,TRBJ2-7,NA,TRBV5-1,CASSLADTYEQYF,TGCGCCAGCAGCTTGGCCGATACCTACGAGCAGTACTTC
NA,TRBJ2-7,NA,TRBV4-1,CASSPPSSNEQYF,TGCGCCAGCAGCCCCCCGTCCAGCAACGAGCAGTACTTC
NA,TRBJ2-6,few,TRBV18,CASSPQTGWANVLTF,TGTGCCAGCTCACCACAAACGGGATGGGCCAACGTCCTGACTTTC
TRBD2,TRBJ2-1,many,TRBV20-1,CSARAPGLAGGLRFF,TGCAGTGCTAGAGCCCCCGGACTAGCGGGAGGTTTGCGGTTCTTC
NA,TRBJ1-6,NA,TRBV12-3/TRBV12-4,CASSSDRPELNSPLHF,TGTGCCAGCAGTTCCGACCGCCCAGAGCTTAATTCACCCCTCCACTTT
NA,TRBJ2-7,NA,TRBV12-3/TRBV12-4,CASSFGGNNWGEQYF,TGTGCCAGCAGTTTTGGGGGGAACAATTGGGGCGAGCAGTACTTC
NA,TRBJ1-1,many,TRBV12-3/TRBV12-4,CASRQDGQRAFF,TGTGCCAGCAGGCAGGATGGGCAGAGGGCTTTCTTT
NA,TRBJ2-5,NA,TRBV6-6,CASSFRRSQETQYF,TGTGCCAGCAGTTTCCGACGGAGCCAAGAGACCCAGTACTTC
TRBD1,TRBJ1-1,many,TRBV14,CASSQDPGQTEAFF,TGTGCCAGCAGCCAAGACCCGGGACAGACTGAAGCTTTCTTT
NA,TRBJ1-2,few,TRBV12-3/TRBV12-4,CASSFGGERGYTF,TGTGCCAGCAGTTTCGGGGGGGAGCGTGGCTACACCTTC
NA,TRBJ1-5,NA,TRBV25-1,CASSDASDRANQPQHF,TGTGCCAGCAGTGACGCCTCGGACAGAGCGAATCAGCCCCAGCATTTT